This T cell receptor beta chain came from a study of cytomegalovirus exposure and HLA in healthy donors. Study conclusions and caveats: High specificity and sensitivity for cytomegalovirus status were reported for the classifier.

With respect to this clone: Its specificity is not known.

The PCR employed 60 Vbeta primers together with 13 Jbeta primers. Clones were read by immunoSEQ multiplex PCR, and TCRdb kept only the in-frame ones, dropping some. Found here are about 200,000 clones, about 79% of them singletons; the top ten hold roughly 0.1%. The length of the CDR3 is 13 residues. Germline lookup yields CDR1 SQVTM and CDR2 ANQGSEA. J gave up 3 bases and V 7 bases, and 4 bases lay outside the gene matches. This TCR derives from a boy aged 2 to 10 in good health and CMV-seronegative. The rearrangement joins TRBV29-1 to TRBJ2-5; 11 nucleotides align to TRBD1. The specimen was PBMCs. The CDR3 DNA reads TGCAGCGGAAGGACAGGGGGCGAAGAGACCCAGTACTTC. It is translated as CSGRTGGEETQYF.